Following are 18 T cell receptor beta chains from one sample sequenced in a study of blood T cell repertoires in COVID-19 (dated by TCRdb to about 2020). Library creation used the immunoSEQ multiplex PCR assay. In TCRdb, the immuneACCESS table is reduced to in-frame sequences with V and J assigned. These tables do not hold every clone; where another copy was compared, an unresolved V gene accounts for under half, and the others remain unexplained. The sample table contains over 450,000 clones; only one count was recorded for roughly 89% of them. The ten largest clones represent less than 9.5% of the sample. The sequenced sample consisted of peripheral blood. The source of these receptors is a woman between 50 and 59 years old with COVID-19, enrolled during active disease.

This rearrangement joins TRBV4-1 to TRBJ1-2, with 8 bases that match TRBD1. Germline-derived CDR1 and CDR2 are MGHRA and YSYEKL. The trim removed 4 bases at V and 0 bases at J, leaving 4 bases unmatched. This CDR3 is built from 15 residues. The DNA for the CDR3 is TGCGCCAGCAGCCCGGACAGGGCTTCTAACTATGGCTACACCTTC. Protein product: CASSPDRASNYGYTF.

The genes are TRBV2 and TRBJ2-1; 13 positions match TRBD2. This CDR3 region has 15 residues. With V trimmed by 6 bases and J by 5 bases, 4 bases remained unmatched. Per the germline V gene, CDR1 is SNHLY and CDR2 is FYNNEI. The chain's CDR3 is CASSRGTSGDNEQFF. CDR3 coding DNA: TGTGCCAGCAGCCGGGGGACTAGCGGGGACAATGAGCAGTTCTTC.

CDR3 DNA: TGCGCCAGCAGCCCGCAACCATCAGAGGCCTACGAGCAGTACTTC. Translating gives CASSPQPSEAYEQYF. V gene TRBV5-1 combines with J gene TRBJ2-7; unclear D gene. The V end was cut by 4 bases, the J end by 2 bases, with 16 bases between. CDR3 length: 15 residues. Germline lookup yields CDR1 SGHRS and CDR2 YFSETQ.

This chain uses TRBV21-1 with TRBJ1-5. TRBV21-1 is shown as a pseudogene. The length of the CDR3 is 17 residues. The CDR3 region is CASSKENSGGLDQPQHF. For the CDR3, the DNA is TGTGCCAGCAGCAAAGAAAATTCGGGGGGGTTGGATCAGCCCCAGCATTTT.

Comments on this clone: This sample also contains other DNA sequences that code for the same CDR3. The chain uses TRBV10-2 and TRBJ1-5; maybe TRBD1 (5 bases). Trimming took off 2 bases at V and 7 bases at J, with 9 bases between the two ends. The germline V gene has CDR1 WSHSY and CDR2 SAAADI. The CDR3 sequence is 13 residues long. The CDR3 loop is CASSEGARQPQHF. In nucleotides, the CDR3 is TGCGCCAGCAGTGAGGGGGCAAGGCAGCCCCAGCATTTT.

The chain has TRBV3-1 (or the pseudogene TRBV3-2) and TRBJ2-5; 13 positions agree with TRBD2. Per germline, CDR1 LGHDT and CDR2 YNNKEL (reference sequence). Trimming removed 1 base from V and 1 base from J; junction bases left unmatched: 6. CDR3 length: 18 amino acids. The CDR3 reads CASSQGRTSGGPQETQYF. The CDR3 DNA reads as TGTGCCAGCAGCCAAGGGAGGACTAGCGGGGGTCCCCAAGAGACCCAGTACTTC.

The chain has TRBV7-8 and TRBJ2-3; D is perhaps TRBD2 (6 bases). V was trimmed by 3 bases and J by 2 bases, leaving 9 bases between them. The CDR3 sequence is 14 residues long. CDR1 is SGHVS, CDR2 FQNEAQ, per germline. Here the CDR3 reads CASSLWGDTDTQYF. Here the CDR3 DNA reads TGTGCCAGCAGCTTGTGGGGGGACACAGATACGCAGTATTTT.

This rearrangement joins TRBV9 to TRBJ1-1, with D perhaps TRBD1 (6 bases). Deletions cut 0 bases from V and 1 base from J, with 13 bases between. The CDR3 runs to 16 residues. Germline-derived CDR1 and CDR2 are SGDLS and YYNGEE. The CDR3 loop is CASSVAPDRPNTEAFF. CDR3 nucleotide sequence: TGTGCCAGCAGCGTAGCCCCGGACAGACCGAACACTGAAGCTTTCTTT.

The CDR3 DNA follows: TGTGCCACCCCCGCCGGGCCCAGGGGGATGCACACTGAAGCTTTCTTT. The encoded protein is CATPAGPRGMHTEAFF. The rearrangement uses TRBV21-1 and TRBJ1-1; the table's D call of TRBD1 was not tested on the DNA. TRBV21-1 is a documented pseudogene. There are 16 residues in the CDR3.

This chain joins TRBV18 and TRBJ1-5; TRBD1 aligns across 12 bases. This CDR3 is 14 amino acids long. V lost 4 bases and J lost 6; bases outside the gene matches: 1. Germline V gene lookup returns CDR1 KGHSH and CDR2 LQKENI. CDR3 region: CASSRDRGRQPQHF. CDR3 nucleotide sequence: TGTGCCAGCTCACGGGACAGGGGGCGTCAGCCCCAGCATTTT.

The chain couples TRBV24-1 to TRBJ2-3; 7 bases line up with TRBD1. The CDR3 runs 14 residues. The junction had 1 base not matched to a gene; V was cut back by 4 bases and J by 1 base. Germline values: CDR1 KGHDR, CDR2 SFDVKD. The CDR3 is CATSETGGTDTQYF. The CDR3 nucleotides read TGTGCCACCAGTGAAACAGGGGGCACAGATACGCAGTATTTT.

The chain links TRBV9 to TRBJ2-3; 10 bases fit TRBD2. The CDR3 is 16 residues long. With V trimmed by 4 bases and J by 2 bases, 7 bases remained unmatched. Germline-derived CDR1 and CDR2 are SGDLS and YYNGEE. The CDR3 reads CASSFGTSDATDTQYF. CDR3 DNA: TGTGCCAGCAGCTTTGGGACTAGCGACGCCACAGATACGCAGTATTTT.

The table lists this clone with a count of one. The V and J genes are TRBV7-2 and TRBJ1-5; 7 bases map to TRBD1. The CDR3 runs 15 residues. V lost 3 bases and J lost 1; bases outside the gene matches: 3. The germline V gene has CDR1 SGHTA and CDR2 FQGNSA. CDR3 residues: CASSFQTGSNQPQHF. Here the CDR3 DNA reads TGTGCCAGCAGCTTTCAGACAGGGAGCAATCAGCCCCAGCATTTT.

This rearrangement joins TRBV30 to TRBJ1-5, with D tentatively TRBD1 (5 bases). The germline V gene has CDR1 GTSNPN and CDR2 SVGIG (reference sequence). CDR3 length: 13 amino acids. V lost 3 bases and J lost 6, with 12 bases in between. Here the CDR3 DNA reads TGTGCCTGGAGCTCCGAGGACACTCAGCCCCAGCATTTT. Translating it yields CAWSSEDTQPQHF.

The CDR3: CASRKEPNTEAFF. The CDR3 DNA reads TGTGCCAGCAGGAAGGAGCCGAACACTGAAGCTTTCTTT. The J gene is TRBJ1-1, the V gene TRBV6-4, with D uncertain. This CDR3 is built from 13 residues. Germline values: CDR1 MRHNA, CDR2 SNTAGT. The V gene lost 6 bases and the J gene lost 1 base, with 9 bases spanning the gap.

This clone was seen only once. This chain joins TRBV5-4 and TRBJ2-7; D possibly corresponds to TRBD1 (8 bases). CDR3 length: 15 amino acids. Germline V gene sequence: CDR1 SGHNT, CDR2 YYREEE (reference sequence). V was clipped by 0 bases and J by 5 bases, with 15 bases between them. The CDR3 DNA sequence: TGTGCCAGCAGCTTGGACAGGGGGGGCTCGGACGAGCAGTACTTC. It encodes CASSLDRGGSDEQYF.

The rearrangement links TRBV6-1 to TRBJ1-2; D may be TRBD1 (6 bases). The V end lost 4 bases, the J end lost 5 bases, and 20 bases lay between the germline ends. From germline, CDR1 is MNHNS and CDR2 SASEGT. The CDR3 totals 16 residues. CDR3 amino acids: CASSVFEGEITYGYTF. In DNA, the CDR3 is TGTGCCAGCAGTGTCTTCGAGGGGGAGATCACTTATGGCTACACCTTC.

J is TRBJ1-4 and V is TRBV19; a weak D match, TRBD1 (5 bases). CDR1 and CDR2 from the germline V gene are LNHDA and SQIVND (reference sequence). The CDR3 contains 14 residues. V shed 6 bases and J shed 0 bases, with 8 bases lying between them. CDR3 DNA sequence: TGTGCCAGTAGCTCACAGGCAACTAATGAAAAACTGTTTTTT. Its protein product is CASSSQATNEKLFF.